Each of the 24 T cell receptor beta chains below was sequenced from the same sample in a study of T cell clones after liver transplantation (dated by TCRdb to between 2018 and 2021). Library creation used the immunoSEQ multiplex PCR assay. TCRdb limited this immuneACCESS table to in-frame rearrangements with V and J called. A share of clones is missing; checked studies link under half to unresolved V genes, and the rest is unexplained. Recorded for this sample are 20,000 to 25,000 clones; approximately 95% of them occurred a single time. The top ten clones comprise approximately 25% of the sample. This specimen was CD8+ T cells from blood, taken about 25 months after liver transplant. These receptors were obtained from a human patient who received a liver transplant. Some T cells may derive from the graft donor when a transplant has been performed.

This clone appeared once. The chain uses TRBV2 and TRBJ2-7; D possibly uses TRBD1 or TRBD2 (5 bases each). The length of the CDR3 is 14 residues. V gave up 3 bases and J gave up 4 bases, with 13 bases separating them. The germline V gene has CDR1 SNHLY and CDR2 FYNNEI. CDR3 sequence (DNA): TGTGCCAGCAGTGAGCCGGGACCCAATTACGAGCAGTACTTC. This codes for CASSEPGPNYEQYF.

This chain links TRBV2 with TRBJ2-1; TRBD2 matches at 10 bases. The CDR3 length is 16 residues. Germline V gene sequence: CDR1 SNHLY, CDR2 FYNNEI. Unmatched junction bases numbered 7, after V lost 5 bases and J lost 3 bases. CDR3 sequence reads: CASSTSGRVLYNEQFF. CDR3 in DNA: TGTGCCAGCAGTACCAGCGGGAGGGTACTCTACAATGAGCAGTTCTTC. Using reference TRBV2 and TRBJ2-1 for the parts outside the CDR3, the full variable domain is EPEVTQTPSHQVTQMGQEVILRCVPISNHLYFYWYRQILGQKVEFLVSFYNNEISEKSEIFDDQFSVERPDGSNFTLKIRSTKLEDSAMYFCASSTSGRVLYNEQFFGPGTRLTVL.

The chain recombines TRBV5-1 with TRBJ2-7; D ambiguous. The CDR3 contains 13 residues. CDR1 is SGHRS and CDR2 is YFSETQ in the germline V gene. Trimming cost V 0 bases and J 4 bases, with 8 bases left between them. For the CDR3, the DNA is TGCGCCAGCAGCTTGGAACCGAAATACGAGCAGTACTTC. It specifies CASSLEPKYEQYF.

This clone has just one count. The rearrangement joins TRBV6-1 to TRBJ1-1; D is ambiguous. Germline V lookup: CDR1 MNHNS, CDR2 SASEGT. Trimming left V 7 bases short and J 0 bases short, with 12 bases between. This CDR3 is built from 14 residues. The CDR3 DNA sequence: TGTGCCAGCACTCGAGAGTACTTGAACACTGAAGCTTTCTTT. This gives the protein CASTREYLNTEAFF.

CDR3 residues: CASVEPSGGAGELFF. CDR3 in DNA: TGCGCCAGCGTTGAGCCTAGCGGGGGAGCCGGGGAGCTGTTTTTT. The chain couples TRBV4-1 to TRBJ2-2; the match to TRBD2 covers 10 bases. Germline lookup yields CDR1 MGHRA and CDR2 YSYEKL. The V gene end was trimmed by 8 bases and the J gene end by 6 bases; junction bases not matched to a gene: 9. CDR3 size: 15 residues.

The V gene is TRBV28, the J gene TRBJ1-5; tentative D call: TRBD1 (6 bases). V was cut by 2 bases and J by 7 bases, with 15 bases left in between. The CDR3 is 15 residues long. Germline assignment: CDR1 MDHEN and CDR2 SYDVKM. The CDR3 protein is CASSLVAGVRQPQHF. The DNA for the CDR3 is TGTGCCAGCAGTTTAGTAGCAGGGGTCAGGCAGCCCCAGCATTTT.

The chain combines TRBV7-9 with TRBJ1-2; D gene ambiguous. This CDR3 has 16 amino acids. Germline V lookup: CDR1 SEHNR, CDR2 FQNEAQ (reference sequence). V was pared by 5 bases and J by 2 bases, with 18 bases between. CDR3 bases: TGTGCCAGCAGCCCGCTAAGGCAGTCCCTGAACTATGGCTACACCTTC. This gives the protein CASSPLRQSLNYGYTF. The complete variable domain, with remaining parts taken from reference TRBV7-9 and TRBJ1-2, reads DTGVSQNPRHKITKRGQNVTFRCDPISEHNRLYWYRQTLGQGPEFLTYFQNEAQLEKSRLLSDRFSAERPKGSFSTLEIQRTEQGDSAMYLCASSPLRQSLNYGYTFGSGTRLTVV.

This sequence joins TRBV27 and TRBJ2-3; no reliable D call. The CDR3 spans 11 residues. Trimming cost V 3 bases and J 4 bases, with 2 bases left between them. Germline lookup yields CDR1 MNHEY and CDR2 SMNVEV (reference sequence). The CDR3: CASSFSDTQYF. Written as DNA, the CDR3 is TGTGCCAGCAGTTTTTCAGATACGCAGTATTTT.

This sequence joins TRBV28 and TRBJ1-5; TRBD1 might be the D (5 bases). The germline V and J ends were trimmed by 5 bases and 2 bases, with 13 bases remaining between them. The CDR3 has 15 residues. CDR1 MDHEN and CDR2 SYDVKM come from the germline V gene. Here the CDR3 reads CASSLTEPGNQPQHF. The CDR3 nucleotides read TGTGCCAGCAGTCTGACAGAACCGGGCAATCAGCCCCAGCATTTT.

The rearrangement joins TRBV2 to TRBJ2-2; perhaps TRBD2 as D (5 bases). Germline CDR1 SNHLY, CDR2 FYNNEI. The CDR3 is 16 amino acids. Trimming cost V 6 bases and J 1 base, with 15 bases left between them. The CDR3 region has the DNA TGTGCCAGCAGCACAACACCGGAGGAGAACACCGGGGAGCTGTTTTTT. It codes for CASSTTPEENTGELFF.

The chain couples TRBV19 to TRBJ1-1; possibly TRBD1 for D (5 bases). CDR1 is LNHDA, CDR2 SQIVND, per germline (reference sequence). The CDR3 sequence is 11 residues long. The V end was cut by 7 bases, the J end by 6 bases, with 9 bases between. The CDR3 sequence is CASNLGAEAFF. The CDR3 nucleotides are TGTGCCAGTAACTTAGGGGCTGAAGCTTTCTTT. The full variable domain, with the rest looked up from reference TRBV19 and TRBJ1-1, is DGGITQSPKYLFRKEGQNVTLSCEQNLNHDAMYWYRQDPGQGLRLIYYSQIVNDFQKGDIAEGYSVSREKKESFPLTVTSAQKNPTAFYLCASNLGAEAFFGQGTRLTVV.

The rearrangement joins TRBV19 to TRBJ2-7; D possibly corresponds to TRBD1 (5 bases). Trimming cost V 5 bases and J 4 bases, with 9 bases left between them. The CDR3 contains 12 residues. Germline V gene sequence: CDR1 LNHDA, CDR2 SQIVND (reference sequence). The CDR3 loop is CASSLQGYEQYF. The CDR3 nucleotides read TGTGCCAGTAGTCTCCAGGGTTACGAGCAGTACTTC.

V is TRBV25-1 and J is TRBJ1-3; D is uncertain. CDR3 size: 14 residues. The germline CDR1 and CDR2 sequences are MGHDK and SYGVNS. V lost 3 bases, J lost 3 bases, and 9 bases lay in between. The CDR3 nucleotides read TGTGCCAGCAGTGATTCGGGATATGGAAACACCATATATTTT. Translated, it gives CASSDSGYGNTIYF.

This sequence joins TRBV27 and TRBJ1-5; 7 bases are a match to TRBD1. Germline values: CDR1 MNHEY, CDR2 SMNVEV (reference sequence). The CDR3 runs to 18 residues. V shed 5 bases, J shed 3 bases, and the junction held 16 bases outside the gene matches. The CDR3 DNA reads as TGTGCCAGCAGTCCTCTTTCCCACAGGGGAACCCACAATCAGCCCCAGCATTTT. Amino acids: CASSPLSHRGTHNQPQHF.

CDR3 nucleotide sequence: TGTGCCTGGAGGACAACGGAGGCTGGCTACACCTTC. This sequence encodes CAWRTTEAGYTF. This chain joins TRBV30 and TRBJ1-2; no firm D call. V was shortened by 3 bases and J by 7 bases, with 12 bases between the two germline ends. This CDR3 is 12 amino acids long. Germline V lookup: CDR1 GTSNPN, CDR2 SVGIG (reference sequence).

This clone was seen more than once but under ten times. The chain couples TRBV10-1 to TRBJ2-7; D possibly corresponds to TRBD2 (6 bases). Germline-derived CDR1 and CDR2 are WNHNN and SYGVQD (reference sequence). The CDR3 is made up of 14 amino acids. V was pared by 6 bases and J by 3 bases, with 15 bases between. CDR3 bases: TGCGCCAGCAGAGGGCGGGACTCGGGCTACGAGCAGTACTTC. It encodes CASRGRDSGYEQYF.

The chain combines TRBV5-4 with TRBJ2-7; maybe TRBD2 (6 bases). Germline CDR1 SGHNT, CDR2 YYREEE (reference sequence). This CDR3 contains 12 residues. Trimming stripped 3 bases from V and 7 bases from J, with 11 bases between. The DNA for the CDR3 is TGTGCCAGCAGCTGGGGGACTGTTGAGCAGTACTTC. It translates to CASSWGTVEQYF.

The V call is TRBV27, the J call TRBJ2-7; no firm D call. Deletions cut 2 bases from V and 6 bases from J, with 23 bases between. This CDR3 is 17 amino acids long. Germline V lookup: CDR1 MNHEY, CDR2 SMNVEV (reference sequence). CDR3 residues: CASSLLTAAPKTTEQYF. In DNA, the CDR3 is TGTGCCAGCAGTTTACTAACCGCGGCGCCCAAAACGACCGAGCAGTACTTC.

The rearrangement joins TRBV23-1 to TRBJ2-7; tentatively, D is TRBD1 (6 bases). Being an ORF, TRBV23-1 has a function that is uncertain. The germline V and J ends were trimmed by 2 bases and 0 bases, with 17 bases remaining between them. The CDR3 totals 17 residues. The CDR3 DNA follows: TGCGCCAGCAGTCAACCGGTTACAGGGCCGGTCTCCTACGAGCAGTACTTC. This sequence encodes CASSQPVTGPVSYEQYF.

V is TRBV28 and J is TRBJ2-3; D remains ambiguous. The germline CDR1 and CDR2 sequences are MDHEN and SYDVKM. The V and J ends lost 4 bases and 2 bases respectively, with 10 bases between them. The CDR3 contains 14 residues. CDR3 amino acids: CASSSIEYTDTQYF. The CDR3 DNA sequence: TGTGCCAGCAGTTCCATCGAGTACACAGATACGCAGTATTTT.

This chain links TRBV27 with TRBJ1-5, with 7 bases lining up with TRBD1. Germline loops: CDR1 MNHEY, CDR2 SMNVEV (reference sequence). The ends lost 4 bases at V and 0 bases at J; junction bases unmatched: 15. The CDR3 length is 19 residues. CDR3 sequence: CASSSSRVGGGHSNQPQHF. In DNA, the CDR3 is TGTGCCAGCAGTTCTTCCAGGGTGGGAGGGGGCCATAGCAATCAGCCCCAGCATTTT.

This sequence joins TRBV23-1 and TRBJ1-2; 8 bases are shared with TRBD1. TRBV23-1 is sorted into the ORF group, with uncertain function. V was clipped by 0 bases and J by 0 bases; unmatched bases: 9. The CDR3 consists of 18 residues. The CDR3 DNA reads TGCGCCAGCAGTCAATCGACAGGGGCCTCCAATTCTAACTATGGCTACACCTTC. It specifies CASSQSTGASNSNYGYTF.

The chain uses TRBV4-2 and TRBJ1-2, with 10 bases that match TRBD1. Germline CDR1 is LGHNA and CDR2 is YNFKEQ. This CDR3 has 15 residues. With V trimmed by 0 bases and J by 6 bases, 4 bases remained unmatched. The CDR3: CASSQDGTGVHGYTF. The CDR3 coding sequence is TGTGCCAGCAGCCAAGATGGGACAGGGGTTCATGGCTACACCTTC.

The V gene is TRBV27, the J gene TRBJ1-1; a weak D match, TRBD1 (6 bases). CDR3 length equals 14 residues. Looked up from germline, CDR1 is MNHEY and CDR2 is SMNVEV (reference sequence). Trimming stripped 3 bases from V and 1 base from J, with 9 bases between. This CDR3 is CASSLGHPNTEAFF. The CDR3 DNA is TGTGCCAGCAGTTTGGGACATCCGAACACTGAAGCTTTCTTT.